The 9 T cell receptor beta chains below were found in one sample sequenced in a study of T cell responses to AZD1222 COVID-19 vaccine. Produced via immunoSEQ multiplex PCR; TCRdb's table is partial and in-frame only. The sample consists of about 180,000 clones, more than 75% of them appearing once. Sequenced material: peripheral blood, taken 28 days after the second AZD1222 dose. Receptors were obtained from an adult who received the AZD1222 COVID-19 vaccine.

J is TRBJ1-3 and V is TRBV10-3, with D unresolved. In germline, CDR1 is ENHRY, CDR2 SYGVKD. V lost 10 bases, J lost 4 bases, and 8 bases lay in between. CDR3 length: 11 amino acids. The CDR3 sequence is CANLKGNTIYF. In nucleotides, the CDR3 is TGTGCCAACCTCAAAGGAAACACCATATATTTT.

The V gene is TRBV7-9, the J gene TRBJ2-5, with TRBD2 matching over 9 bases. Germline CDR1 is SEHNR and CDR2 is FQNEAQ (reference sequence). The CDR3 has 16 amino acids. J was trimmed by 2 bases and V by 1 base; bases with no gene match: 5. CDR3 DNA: TGTGCCAGCAGCTTAGGGCTAGCGGGGACTCAAGAGACCCAGTACTTC. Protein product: CASSLGLAGTQETQYF.

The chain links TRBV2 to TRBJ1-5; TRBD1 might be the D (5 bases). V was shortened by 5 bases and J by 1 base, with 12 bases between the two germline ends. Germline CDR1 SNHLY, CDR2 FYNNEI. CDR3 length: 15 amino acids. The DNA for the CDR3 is TGTGCCAGCAGTCCGACAGACATCAGCAATCAGCCCCAGCATTTT. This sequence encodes CASSPTDISNQPQHF.

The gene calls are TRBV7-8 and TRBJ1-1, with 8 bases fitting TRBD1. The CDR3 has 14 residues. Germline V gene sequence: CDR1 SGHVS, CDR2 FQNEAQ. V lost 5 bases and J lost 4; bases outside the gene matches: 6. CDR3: CASSATGVATEAFF. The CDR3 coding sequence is TGTGCCAGCAGCGCGACAGGGGTGGCCACTGAAGCTTTCTTT.

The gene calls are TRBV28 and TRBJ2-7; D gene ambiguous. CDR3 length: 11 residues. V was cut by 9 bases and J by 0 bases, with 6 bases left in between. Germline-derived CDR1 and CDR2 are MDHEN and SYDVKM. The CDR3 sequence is CASAGSYEQYF. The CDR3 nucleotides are TGTGCCAGTGCTGGCTCCTACGAGCAGTACTTC.

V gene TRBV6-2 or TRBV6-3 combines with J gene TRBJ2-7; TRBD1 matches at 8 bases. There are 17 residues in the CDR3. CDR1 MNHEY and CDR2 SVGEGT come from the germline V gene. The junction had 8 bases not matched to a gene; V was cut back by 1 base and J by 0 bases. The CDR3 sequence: CASSYFSLGQDSYEQYF. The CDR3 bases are TGTGCCAGCAGTTACTTTTCTCTGGGACAGGACTCCTACGAGCAGTACTTC.

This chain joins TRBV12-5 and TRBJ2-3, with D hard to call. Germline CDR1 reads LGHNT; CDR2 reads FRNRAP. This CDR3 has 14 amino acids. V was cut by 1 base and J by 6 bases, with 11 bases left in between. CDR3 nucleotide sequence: TGTGCTAGTGGTTTGGACCTTCTTAGGGATACGCAGTATTTT. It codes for CASGLDLLRDTQYF.

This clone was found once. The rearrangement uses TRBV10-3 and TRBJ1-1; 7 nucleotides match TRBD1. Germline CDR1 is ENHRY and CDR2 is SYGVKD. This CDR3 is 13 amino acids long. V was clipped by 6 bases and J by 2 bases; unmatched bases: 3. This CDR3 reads CAIRGDSNTEAFF. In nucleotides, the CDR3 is TGTGCCATCAGGGGGGACAGCAACACTGAAGCTTTCTTT.

CDR3 loop: CASRQTGVIGYTF. CDR3 DNA sequence: TGTGCCAGCAGGCAGACAGGGGTTATTGGCTACACCTTC. The chain has TRBV7-2 and TRBJ1-2; TRBD1 matches at 8 bases. The germline V gene encodes CDR1 SGHTA and CDR2 FQGNSA. The CDR3 spans 13 residues. The V gene end was trimmed by 6 bases and the J gene end by 7 bases; junction bases not matched to a gene: 7.